The 7 T cell receptor beta chains reported below all come from one sample, sequenced in a study of blood T cells in healthy people across ages. PCR was performed a second time for roughly 7 to 11 cycles using a sample-barcoded 5' primer and a J-beta primer mix. One entry per CDR3 protein, called by TCRdb with MiXCR from the 5' RACE reads. The data show roughly 1.4 million distinct CDR3 sequences, 45% to 70% seen once. Sequenced: blood. These receptors were obtained from a man younger than 35 in good health.

The V and J genes are TRBV7-9 and TRBJ2-7; the D gene is possibly TRBD2 (7 bases). Trimming took off 2 bases at V and 2 bases at J, with 13 bases between the two ends. This CDR3 is built from 15 residues. Germline CDR1 and CDR2: SEHNR and FQNEAQ (reference sequence). The CDR3 loop reads CASSLTGRAAYEQYF. In DNA form, the CDR3 reads TGTGCCAGCAGCTTAACAGGGAGGGCCGCCTACGAGCAGTACTTC.

This clonotype came up once. Given a much more abundant clone one base away, this may be a read error. The chain combines TRBV6-5 with TRBJ2-2; D is unresolved. The CDR3 is made up of 13 amino acids. CDR1 is MNHEY and CDR2 is SVGAGI in the germline V gene. V was clipped by 2 bases and J by 4 bases, with 5 bases between them. CDR3: CASSYRSTGELFF. The CDR3 nucleotides read TGTGCCAGCAGTTACCGTAGCACCGGGGAGCTGTTTTTT.

The V call is TRBV15, the J call TRBJ2-5; D gene ambiguous. The CDR3 has 19 amino acids. V was shortened by 3 bases and J by 2 bases, with 25 bases between the two germline ends. Germline-derived CDR1 and CDR2 are LNHNV and YYDKDF (reference sequence). This CDR3 reads CATSSSLGVATKTQETQYF. The CDR3 DNA follows: TGTGCCACCAGCAGCTCACTTGGAGTGGCAACTAAAACACAAGAGACCCAGTACTTC.

V is TRBV6-6 and J is TRBJ2-2; 11 nucleotides agree with TRBD1. J lost 6 bases, V lost 8 bases, and 5 bases had no gene match. The germline CDR1 and CDR2 sequences are MNHNY and SVGAGI (reference sequence). The CDR3 length is 14 residues. Here the CDR3 reads CASLGTGGSGELFF. In DNA form, the CDR3 reads TGTGCCAGCTTGGGGACAGGGGGTTCCGGGGAGCTGTTTTTT.

The gene calls are TRBV7-2 and TRBJ2-7; the D gene could be TRBD1 or TRBD2 (9 bases each). Per germline, CDR1 SGHTA and CDR2 FQGNSA. The CDR3 has 17 residues. The V end was cut by 1 base, the J end by 1 base, with 17 bases between. CDR3 in amino acids: CASSLVPSGTGSYEQYF. DNA of the CDR3: TGTGCCAGCAGCTTAGTTCCTAGCGGGACAGGGTCCTACGAGCAGTACTTC.

V gene TRBV29-1 combines with J gene TRBJ2-5; 8 bases match TRBD2. Per the germline V gene, CDR1 is SQVTM and CDR2 is ANQGSEA. Trimming took 2 bases from V and 11 from J; bases not matched to a gene: 19. This CDR3 has 16 residues. The CDR3 nucleotides are TGCAGCGTTGAATCCCCCGGACTAGCCCGGCAAAATGAGCAGTACTTC. This sequence encodes CSVESPGLARQNEQYF.

This rearrangement joins TRBV12-3 or TRBV12-4 to TRBJ2-7; D is undetermined. V was pared by 5 bases and J by 3 bases, with 8 bases between. The length of the CDR3 is 12 residues. The CDR3 spells CASSPDVYEQYF. The DNA for the CDR3 is TGTGCCAGCAGTCCGGACGTCTACGAGCAGTACTTC.